This TCR beta chain was obtained from a study of shared clonotypes between healthy human individuals (dated by TCRdb to the early 2020s). For the study in its entirety: A few men and a couple of women, aged 18 to 49 years, made up the cohort. Per donor, three plates each were used for CD4 naive and CD4 memory, two for CD8 naive, and one for CD8 memory. To estimate repertoire size and how much clonotype sharing occurs between individuals, the study deeply sequenced the blood TCR repertoires of five or six healthy adults. Libraries were prepared and TCR repertoires were sequenced by different laboratories using diverse techniques, in order to increase sequencing depth and limit assay-specific biases. Between about 0.85 and 9.5 billion PBMCs per donor were obtained by leukapheresis.

TCR CDR3 regions were amplified from genomic DNA by multiplex PCR using the deep immunoSEQ assay. Extracted genomic DNA from each cell subset was spread evenly across all wells of several immunoSEQ 96-well plates, with each plate serving as a replicate. For sorted subsets, each replicate PCR was loaded with roughly 190 ng genomic DNA, equivalent to some 27,000 T cell genomes. The purified libraries were quantified using a Qubit 3.0 fluorometer, sized with a Bioanalyzer 2100, and then quantified again using the KAPA Library Quantification kit. A separate single-read 150-cycle Illumina NextSeq 550 flow cell was used to sequence each immunoSEQ 96-well plate. As for how the authors treated the data: Because the immunoSEQ output included only junctional sequences and no quality scores, the filtering could not be the same as the filtering used for full-length reads. Sequences were annotated with PyIR, a Python wrapper for IgBLAST v1.9, and V/J genes and CDR3 were assigned using IMGT germline references. Any read was removed if the V/J assignment was weak (E-value above 1e-6), the CDR3 was missing, or the read contained stop codons, out-of-frame junctions, or ambiguous translated residues. A V3J clonotype was defined by an identical inferred V gene, J gene, and CDR3 amino acid sequence. To compute the percentage overlap between repertoires, the number of shared unique clonotypes was divided by the size of the smaller repertoire. Repertoire richness was assessed with RTK rarefaction, the Chao1 estimator, and Recon v2.1 estimates of unobserved clonotypes. For all TCRbeta clonotypes obtained by the gDNA method from a few donors, generation probabilities were computed with OLGA. TCRdb stores this immuneACCESS table with in-frame sequences only. Part of the clones is absent; in the studies checked, under half of the shortfall reflects unresolved V genes, and no reason is known for the rest. V, J and clone size are those of that table, while D and trimming were read from the DNA. The sample data list a few hundred thousand clones, and 96% of these were observed just once. About 0.32% of the sample comes from the top ten.

Beyond this particular receptor, the publication reports: Only blood was sampled, and tissue TCR repertoires likely differ from those in blood. Incomplete sequencing was indicated by rarefaction of sorted-subset datasets, despite the large sequencing depth. Because the study included only a small number of donors, the genetic and exposure-history diversity represented was limited. Compared with non-shared clonotypes, the clonotypes found in all four sorted-subset donors had higher generation probabilities. When a few donors were compared, the shared fraction of clonotypes was roughly 5% for naive CD4, 3% to 4% for naive CD8, more than 2% for memory CD4, and 0.35% to 0.4% for memory CD8. Naive subsets generally had larger estimated clonotype richness than memory subsets did. Pairwise subsampling led to the expectation that sequencing depth would affect the degree of clonotype sharing among donors.

The donors were healthy, HIV-negative adults who had no recently reported acute infections or vaccinations. All donors were Caucasian adults living in Nashville, Tennessee, USA. The CD8 memory samples were a combination of magnetically selected CD45RO+ cells and CCR7-negative CD45RA+ effector memory (TemRA) cells. Blood was obtained by leukapheresis, after which PBMCs were separated by Ficoll-Histopaque density gradient centrifugation and cryopreserved in liquid nitrogen vapor phase. Analytical flow cytometry was used to check the purity and quantity of every magnetically sorted T cell population. From each sorted fraction, genomic DNA was isolated and quantified by UV absorbance on a Nanodrop 2000c. As to this clone: Its antigen is still unknown. No quality values exist for individual bases; no much larger clone is one base distant.

V and J lose 4 bases and 4 bases, and a span of 13 bases separates them. CDR1 is given as MGHRA and CDR2 as YSYEKL, both from the germline V gene. The CDR3, cysteine through phenylalanine, is 14 amino acids long. Left in the record is the CDR3 DNA by itself, 42 bases read in frame from the first base. The source of this sequence is a man younger than 45 in good health. The rearranged chain carries TRBV4-1 and TRBJ1-1; TRBD1 is perhaps the D gene, given 6 matching bases. Material: memory CD8+ T cells sorted from blood. According to the study, the label for this sample's cell subset or site signals: CD45RO+ cells pooled with CCR7-negative TemRA cells. The DNA sequence follows: TGCGCCAGCAGCCGCACAGGGTTAGGCACTGAAGCTTTCTTT. This yields the protein CASSRTGLGTEAFF.